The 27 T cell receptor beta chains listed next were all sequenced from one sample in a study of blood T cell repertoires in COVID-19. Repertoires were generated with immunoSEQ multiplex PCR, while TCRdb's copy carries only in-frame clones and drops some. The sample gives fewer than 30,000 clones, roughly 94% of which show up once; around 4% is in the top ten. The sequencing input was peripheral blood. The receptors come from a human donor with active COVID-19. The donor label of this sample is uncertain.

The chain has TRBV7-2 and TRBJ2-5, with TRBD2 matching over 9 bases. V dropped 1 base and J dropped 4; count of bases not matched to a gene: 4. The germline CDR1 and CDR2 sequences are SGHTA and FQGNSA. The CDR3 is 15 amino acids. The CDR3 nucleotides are TGTGCCAGCAGCTTAGATAGCGGGGGCCGAGAGACCCAGTACTTC. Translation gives CASSLDSGGRETQYF.

The CDR3 region is CASSAGLAGGPISTDTQYF. DNA for the CDR3: TGTGCCAGCAGCGCGGGACTAGCGGGAGGGCCCATAAGCACAGATACGCAGTATTTT. The V gene is TRBV5-5, the J gene TRBJ2-3, with 16 bases aligning to TRBD2. This CDR3 comprises 19 residues. Germline CDR1 and CDR2: SGHKS and YYEKEE (reference sequence). J was trimmed by 0 bases and V by 4 bases; bases with no gene match: 8.

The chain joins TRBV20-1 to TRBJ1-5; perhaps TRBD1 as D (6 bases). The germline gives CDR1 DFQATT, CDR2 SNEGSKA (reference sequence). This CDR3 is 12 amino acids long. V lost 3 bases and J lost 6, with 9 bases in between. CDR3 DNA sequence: TGCAGTGCTAGTACAGGGCCTCAGCCCCAGCATTTT. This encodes CSASTGPQPQHF.

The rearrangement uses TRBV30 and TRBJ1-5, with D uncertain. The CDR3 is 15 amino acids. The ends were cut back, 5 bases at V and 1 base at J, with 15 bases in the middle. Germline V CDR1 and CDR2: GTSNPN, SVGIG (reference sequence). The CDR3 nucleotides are TGTGCCTGGGACTCCCCAAGTTGGAGCAATCAGCCCCAGCATTTT. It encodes CAWDSPSWSNQPQHF.

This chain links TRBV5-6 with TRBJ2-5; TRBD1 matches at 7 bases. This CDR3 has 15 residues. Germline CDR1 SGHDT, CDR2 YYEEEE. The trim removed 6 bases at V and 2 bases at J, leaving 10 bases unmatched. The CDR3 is CASTQGPGQQETQYF. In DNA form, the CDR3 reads TGTGCCAGCACCCAAGGACCGGGACAGCAAGAGACCCAGTACTTC. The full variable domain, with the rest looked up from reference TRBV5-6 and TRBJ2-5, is DAGVTQSPTHLIKTRGQQVTLRCSPKSGHDTVSWYQQALGQGPQFIFQYYEEEERQRGNFPDRFSGHQFPNYSSELNVNALLLGDSALYLCASTQGPGQQETQYFGPGTRLLVL.

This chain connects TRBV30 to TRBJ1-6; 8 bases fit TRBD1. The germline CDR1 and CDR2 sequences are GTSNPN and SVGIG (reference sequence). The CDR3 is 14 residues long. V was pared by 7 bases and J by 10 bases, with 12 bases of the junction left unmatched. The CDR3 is CASGWTGRKSPLHF. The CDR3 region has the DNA TGTGCCTCTGGATGGACAGGGCGAAAATCACCCCTCCACTTT.

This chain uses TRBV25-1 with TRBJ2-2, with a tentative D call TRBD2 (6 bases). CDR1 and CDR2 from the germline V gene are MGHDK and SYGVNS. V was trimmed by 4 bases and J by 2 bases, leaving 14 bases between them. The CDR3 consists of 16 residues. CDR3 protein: CASSAHGTFNTGELFF. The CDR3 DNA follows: TGTGCCAGCAGTGCTCACGGGACTTTTAACACCGGGGAGCTGTTTTTT.

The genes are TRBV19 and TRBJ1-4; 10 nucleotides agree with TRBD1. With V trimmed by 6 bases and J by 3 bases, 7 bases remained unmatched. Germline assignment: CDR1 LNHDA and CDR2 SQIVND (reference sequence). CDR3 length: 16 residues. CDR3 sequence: CASRGTGEISNEKLFF. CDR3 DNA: TGTGCCAGTAGGGGGACAGGGGAGATCTCTAATGAAAAACTGTTTTTT. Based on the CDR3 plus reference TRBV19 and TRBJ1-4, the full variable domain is DGGITQSPKYLFRKEGQNVTLSCEQNLNHDAMYWYRQDPGQGLRLIYYSQIVNDFQKGDIAEGYSVSREKKESFPLTVTSAQKNPTAFYLCASRGTGEISNEKLFFGSGTQLSVL.

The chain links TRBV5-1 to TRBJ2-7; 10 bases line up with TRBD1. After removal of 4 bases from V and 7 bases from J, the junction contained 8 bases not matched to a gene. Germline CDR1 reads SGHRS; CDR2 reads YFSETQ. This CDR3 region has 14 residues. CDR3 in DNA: TGCGCCAGCAGCGCAGGGACAGGGGCTGGGGAGCAGTACTTC. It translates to CASSAGTGAGEQYF.

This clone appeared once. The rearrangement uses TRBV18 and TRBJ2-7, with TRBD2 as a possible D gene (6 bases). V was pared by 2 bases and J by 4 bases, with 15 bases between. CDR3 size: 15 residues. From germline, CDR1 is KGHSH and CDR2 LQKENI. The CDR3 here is CASSPSTGVAYEQYF. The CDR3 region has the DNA TGTGCCAGCTCACCATCCACGGGAGTGGCGTACGAGCAGTACTTC.

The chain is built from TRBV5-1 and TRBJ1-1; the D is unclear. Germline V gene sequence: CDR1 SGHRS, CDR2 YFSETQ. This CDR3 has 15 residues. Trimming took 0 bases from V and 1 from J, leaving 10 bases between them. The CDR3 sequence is CASSLEATPNTEAFF. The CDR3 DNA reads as TGCGCCAGCAGCTTGGAGGCGACACCGAACACTGAAGCTTTCTTT.

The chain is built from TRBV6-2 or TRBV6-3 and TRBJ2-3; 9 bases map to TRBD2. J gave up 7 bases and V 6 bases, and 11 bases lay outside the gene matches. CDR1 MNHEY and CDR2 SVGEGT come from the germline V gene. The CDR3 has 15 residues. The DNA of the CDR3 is TGTGCCAGCAGCCTTTTGGCGGGGGGGTTGAATACGCAGTATTTT. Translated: CASSLLAGGLNTQYF.

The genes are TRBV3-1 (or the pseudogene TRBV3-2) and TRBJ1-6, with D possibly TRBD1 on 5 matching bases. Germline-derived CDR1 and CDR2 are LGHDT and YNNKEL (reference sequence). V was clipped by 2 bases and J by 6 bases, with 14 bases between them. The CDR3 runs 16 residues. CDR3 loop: CASSQPGGGINSPLHF. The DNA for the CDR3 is TGTGCCAGCAGCCAACCCGGGGGAGGGATTAATTCACCCCTCCACTTT.

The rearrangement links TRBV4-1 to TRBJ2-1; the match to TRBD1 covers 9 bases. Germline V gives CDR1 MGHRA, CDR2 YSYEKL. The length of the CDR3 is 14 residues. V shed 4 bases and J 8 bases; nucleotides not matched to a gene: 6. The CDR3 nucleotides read TGCGCCAGCAGCCTCGGACAGGGGAGAGATGAGCAGTTCTTC. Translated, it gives CASSLGQGRDEQFF.

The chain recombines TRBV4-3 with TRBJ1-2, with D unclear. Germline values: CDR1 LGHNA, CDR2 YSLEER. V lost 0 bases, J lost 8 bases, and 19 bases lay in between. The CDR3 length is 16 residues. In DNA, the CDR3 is TGCGCCAGCAGCCAAGATATGGCGGTAGTTTCTGGCGGCTACACCTTC. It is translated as CASSQDMAVVSGGYTF.

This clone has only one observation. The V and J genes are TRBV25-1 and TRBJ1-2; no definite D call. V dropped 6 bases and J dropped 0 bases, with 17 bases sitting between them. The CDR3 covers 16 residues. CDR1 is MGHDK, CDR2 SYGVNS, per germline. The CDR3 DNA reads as TGTGCCAGCAGGGCCCCGGGTCAGACTACTAACTATGGCTACACCTTC. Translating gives CASRAPGQTTNYGYTF.

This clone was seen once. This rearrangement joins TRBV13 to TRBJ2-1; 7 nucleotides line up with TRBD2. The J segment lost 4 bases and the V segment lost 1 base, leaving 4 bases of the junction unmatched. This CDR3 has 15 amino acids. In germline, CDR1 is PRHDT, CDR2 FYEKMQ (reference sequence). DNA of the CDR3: TGTGCCAGCAGCTTAGTTCTAGCGGAATACAATGAGCAGTTCTTC. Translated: CASSLVLAEYNEQFF.

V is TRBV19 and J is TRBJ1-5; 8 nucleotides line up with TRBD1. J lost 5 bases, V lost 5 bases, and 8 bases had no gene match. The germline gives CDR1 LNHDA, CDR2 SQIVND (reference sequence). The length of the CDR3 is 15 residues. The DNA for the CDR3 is TGTGCCAGTAGTTTCCGACAGGGGAGCGATCAGCCCCAGCATTTT. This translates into CASSFRQGSDQPQHF.

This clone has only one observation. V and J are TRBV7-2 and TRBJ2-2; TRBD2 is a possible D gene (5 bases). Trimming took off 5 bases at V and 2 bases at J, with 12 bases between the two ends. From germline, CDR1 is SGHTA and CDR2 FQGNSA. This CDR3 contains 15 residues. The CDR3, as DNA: TGTGCCAGCAGCCCGTGGACTCATAACACCGGGGAGCTGTTTTTT. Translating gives CASSPWTHNTGELFF.

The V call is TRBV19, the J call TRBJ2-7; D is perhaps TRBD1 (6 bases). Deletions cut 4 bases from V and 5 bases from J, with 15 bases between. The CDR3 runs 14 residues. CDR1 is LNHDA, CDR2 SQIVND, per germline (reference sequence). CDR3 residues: CASSNLRGTDEQYF. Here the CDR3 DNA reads TGTGCCAGTAGTAACCTCAGGGGAACGGACGAGCAGTACTTC.

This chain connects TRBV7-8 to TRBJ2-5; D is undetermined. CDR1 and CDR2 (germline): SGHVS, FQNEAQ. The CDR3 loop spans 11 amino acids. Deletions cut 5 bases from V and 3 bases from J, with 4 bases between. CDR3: CASSIKETQYF. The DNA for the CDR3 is TGTGCCAGCAGCATAAAAGAGACCCAGTACTTC.

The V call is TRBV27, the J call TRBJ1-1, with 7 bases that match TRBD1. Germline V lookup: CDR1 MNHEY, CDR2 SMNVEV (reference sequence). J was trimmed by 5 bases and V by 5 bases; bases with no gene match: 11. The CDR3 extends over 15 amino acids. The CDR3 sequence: CASSAWTGPLTEAFF. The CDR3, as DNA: TGTGCCAGCAGTGCATGGACAGGACCGCTAACTGAAGCTTTCTTT.

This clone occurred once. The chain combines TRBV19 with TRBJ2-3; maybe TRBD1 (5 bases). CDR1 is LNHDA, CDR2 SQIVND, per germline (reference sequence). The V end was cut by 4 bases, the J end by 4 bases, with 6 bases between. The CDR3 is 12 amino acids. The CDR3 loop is CASSTGPDTQYF. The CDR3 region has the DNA TGTGCCAGTAGTACAGGGCCAGATACGCAGTATTTT.

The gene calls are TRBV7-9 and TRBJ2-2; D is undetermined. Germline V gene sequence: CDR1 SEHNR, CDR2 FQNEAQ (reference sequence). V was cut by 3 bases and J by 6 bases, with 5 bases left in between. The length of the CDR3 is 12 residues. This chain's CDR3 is CASSFIAGELFF. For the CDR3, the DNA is TGTGCCAGCAGCTTTATTGCCGGGGAGCTGTTTTTT.

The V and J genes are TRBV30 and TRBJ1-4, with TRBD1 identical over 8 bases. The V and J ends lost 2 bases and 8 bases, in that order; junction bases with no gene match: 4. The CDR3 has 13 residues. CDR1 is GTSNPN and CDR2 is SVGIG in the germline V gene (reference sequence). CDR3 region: CAWSNDRGEKLFF. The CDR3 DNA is TGTGCCTGGAGTAACGACAGGGGAGAAAAACTGTTTTTT. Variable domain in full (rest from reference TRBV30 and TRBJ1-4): SQTIHQWPATLVQPVGSPLSLECTVEGTSNPNLYWYRQAAGRGLQLLFYSVGIGQISSEVPQNLSASRPQDRQFILSSKKLLLSDSGFYLCAWSNDRGEKLFFGSGTQLSVL.

The CDR3 spells CASTVTGDNEQFF. The CDR3 DNA reads as TGTGCCAGTACTGTGACAGGGGACAATGAGCAGTTCTTC. The V and J genes are TRBV7-2 and TRBJ2-1, with 8 bases fitting TRBD1. The CDR3 extends over 13 amino acids. The germline V gene encodes CDR1 SGHTA and CDR2 FQGNSA. The V gene end was trimmed by 9 bases and the J gene end by 5 bases; junction bases not matched to a gene: 6.

Here the CDR3 DNA reads TGTGCCAGCAGTGGACTTCGGTCACCCCTCCACTTT. It translates to CASSGLRSPLHF. The gene calls are TRBV2 and TRBJ1-6; D is unresolved. Deletions cut 4 bases from V and 10 bases from J, with 8 bases between. Germline V gives CDR1 SNHLY, CDR2 FYNNEI. The CDR3 runs to 12 residues.